The source of this T cell receptor beta chain is a study of post-analysis software for immune sequencing data. Background on the study: Patients had relapsing-remitting, secondary progressive or progressive-relapsing multiple sclerosis; some lacked subtype.

V trimming: 5 bases; J trimming: 8 bases; junction bases outside the gene matches: 8. Germline V CDR1 and CDR2: ENHRY, SYGVKD. The CDR3 sequence is 14 residues long. Study results and caveats: Relative to controls, patients had about five TRBV segments at higher frequency, with TRBV5-6, TRBV5-1 and TRBV20-1 among these.

Each TCR beta cDNA library carried unique molecular identifiers. From the PCR reads, TCRdb called clonotypes with MiXCR, one entry per CDR3 protein. Of hundreds of thousands of distinct CDR3 sequences in the sample, over 45% were seen once. Worth noting for this clonotype: What it binds is not known.

The rearrangement joins TRBV10-3 to TRBJ2-1, with 8 bases aligning to TRBD2. Input material: blood. This TCR derives from a girl aged 2 to 9 with multiple sclerosis. CDR3 DNA sequence: TGTGCCATCAGTAGCGGGAGTTCGAGGGATGAGCAGTTCTTC. Residues: CAISSGSSRDEQFF.